Listed here are 21 T cell receptor beta chains from one sample, sequenced in a study of spatial heterogeneity in lung cancer. Study results and limitations: The study found that expanded intratumoral alpha and beta TCR counts tracked tumor mutation counts.

Their specific antigens are unknown. Noted time point: sample taken at primary tumor resection. TCRdb reprocessed the 5' RACE reads with MiXCR, giving one entry per CDR3 protein. The sample includes about 3,300 distinct CDR3 sequences, roughly 15% of them seen just once. Material: lung tumor tissue, obtained at surgery. The receptors originated from a male donor with early-stage non-small cell lung cancer.

This clonotype occurred once. V is TRBV7-2 and J is TRBJ2-7, with a possible D match to TRBD1 (6 bases). Per germline, CDR1 SGHTA and CDR2 FQGNSA. The CDR3 spans 15 residues. The ends were cut back, 5 bases at V and 3 bases at J, with 17 bases in the middle. CDR3 nucleotides: TGTGCCAGCAGCCCTTCTACAGGGCCCGGCTACGAGCAGTACTTC. Translating it yields CASSPSTGPGYEQYF.

This clonotype turned up a few times. The rearrangement uses TRBV4-1 and TRBJ2-4; possible D gene TRBD1, 5 bases. The CDR3 sequence is 17 residues long. Per the germline V gene, CDR1 is MGHRA and CDR2 is YSYEKL. V was trimmed by 2 bases and J by 1 base, leaving 15 bases between them. The CDR3 loop reads CASSQPTDKAAKNIQYF. Written as DNA, the CDR3 is TGCGCCAGCAGCCAACCGACGGACAAGGCCGCCAAAAACATTCAGTACTTC.

This clonotype qualifies as medium-sized. The chain is built from TRBV20-1 and TRBJ2-7, with TRBD2 matching over 11 bases. This CDR3 is built from 12 residues. Trimming removed 7 bases from V and 5 bases from J; junction bases left unmatched: 4. Looked up from germline, CDR1 is DFQATT and CDR2 is SNEGSKA (reference sequence). The CDR3 spells CSVPSGRNEQYF. The CDR3 nucleotides are TGCAGTGTCCCTAGCGGGAGGAACGAGCAGTACTTC.

The chain has TRBV20-1 and TRBJ2-7; D not certain. V shed 3 bases and J shed 7 bases, with 16 bases lying between them. The CDR3 extends over 13 amino acids. Germline V gene lookup returns CDR1 DFQATT and CDR2 SNEGSKA (reference sequence). The chain's CDR3 is CSASPGLTREQYF. CDR3 DNA: TGCAGTGCTAGTCCCGGGCTCACTCGTGAGCAGTACTTC.

In this sample, this clonotype turned up a few times. This rearrangement joins TRBV18 to TRBJ2-3; no clear D gene. CDR3 length: 16 residues. Germline V CDR1 and CDR2: KGHSH, LQKENI. The ends were cut back, 0 bases at V and 2 bases at J, with 12 bases in the middle. The CDR3 region has the DNA TGTGCCAGCTCACCACCGGCCCCTAGGCCCACAGATACGCAGTATTTT. Translating gives CASSPPAPRPTDTQYF.

The chain couples TRBV27 to TRBJ1-5; D gene uncertain. Germline lookup yields CDR1 MNHEY and CDR2 SMNVEV (reference sequence). CDR3 length: 13 residues. V was shortened by 6 bases and J by 0 bases, with 6 bases between the two germline ends. DNA for the CDR3: TGTGCCAGCAGAAAGAATAGCAATCAGCCCCAGCATTTT. It yields the protein CASRKNSNQPQHF.

This clonotype was counted between two and nine times. The V call is TRBV7-8, the J call TRBJ2-7, with a tentative D call TRBD2 (6 bases). V dropped 5 bases and J dropped 2 bases, with 19 bases sitting between them. This CDR3 is 16 amino acids long. Germline V gene data show CDR1 as SGHVS and CDR2 as FQNEAQ. The CDR3 here is CASSPRGGAHPYEQYF. The DNA of the CDR3 is TGTGCCAGCAGCCCTAGAGGCGGGGCTCACCCCTACGAGCAGTACTTC.

This rearrangement joins TRBV29-1 to TRBJ2-3, with D hard to call. V was cut by 4 bases and J by 7 bases, with 6 bases left in between. Germline CDR1 and CDR2: SQVTM and ANQGSEA. CDR3 length: 10 residues. The CDR3 region has the DNA TGCAGCGTTGGGGAACATACGCAGTATTTT. It translates to CSVGEHTQYF.

In this sample, this clonotype is medium-sized. This chain connects TRBV7-8 to TRBJ1-3, with D unresolved. Germline V CDR1 and CDR2: SGHVS, FQNEAQ. Trimming shortened V by 1 base and J by 4 bases, and 8 bases separated the two germline ends. This CDR3 is built from 14 residues. CDR3 DNA sequence: TGTGCCAGCAGCTTAGACTCAACGGGAAACACCATATATTTT. It specifies CASSLDSTGNTIYF.

By its share, this clonotype is medium-sized (0.01 to 0.1%). The chain combines TRBV5-1 with TRBJ2-5; D might be TRBD2 (6 bases). CDR3 size: 14 residues. Between the trimmed V and J ends, which lost 0 bases and 3 bases, there was a span of 9 bases. CDR1 SGHRS and CDR2 YFSETQ come from the germline V gene. CDR3 nucleotide sequence: TGCGCCAGCAGCTTGGCTGGAGGGGAAGAGACCCAGTACTTC. Its protein product is CASSLAGGEETQYF.

A few counts support this clonotype. The gene calls are TRBV5-4 and TRBJ2-2; 7 bases are shared with TRBD1. The CDR3 spans 20 residues. Germline CDR1 reads SGHNT; CDR2 reads YYREEE (reference sequence). The ends lost 4 bases at V and 4 bases at J; junction bases unmatched: 22. The CDR3 bases are TGTGCCAGCAGCCATAGGACAGGAAGGGGTTCTCCAGGATCCACCGGGGAGCTGTTTTTT. Protein: CASSHRTGRGSPGSTGELFF. The variable domain in full, completed from reference TRBV5-4 and TRBJ2-2, reads ETGVTQSPTHLIKTRGQQVTLRCSSQSGHNTVSWYQQALGQGPQFIFQYYREEENGRGNFPPRFSGLQFPNYSSELNVNALELDDSALYLCASSHRTGRGSPGSTGELFFGEGSRLTVL.

This clonotype was seen more than once but under ten times. The V and J genes are TRBV4-1 and TRBJ1-3; no firm D call. Germline V CDR1 and CDR2: MGHRA, YSYEKL. Between the trimmed V and J ends, which lost 3 bases and 4 bases, there was a span of 10 bases. The CDR3 extends over 14 amino acids. CDR3 bases: TGCGCCAGCAGCCACCCCCTCGCGGGAAACACCATATATTTT. This sequence encodes CASSHPLAGNTIYF.

This clonotype has a handful of counts. The chain uses TRBV12-3 or TRBV12-4 and TRBJ1-5; D is possibly TRBD1 (5 bases). The CDR3 contains 13 residues. Between the trimmed V and J ends, which lost 8 bases and 4 bases, there was a span of 12 bases. CDR3 sequence (DNA): TGTGCCAGCGCACGGGGGGGGAATCAGCCCCAGCATTTT. Its protein is CASARGGNQPQHF.

The rearrangement uses TRBV19 and TRBJ2-1, with D possibly matching TRBD2 (6 bases). With 5 bases removed from V and 5 bases from J, the gap between germline ends came to 16 bases. Germline assignment: CDR1 LNHDA and CDR2 SQIVND (reference sequence). The CDR3 consists of 15 residues. The DNA of the CDR3 is TGTGCCAGTAGTCCCGCCGGGACTGGACACAATGAGCAGTTCTTC. It encodes CASSPAGTGHNEQFF.

This clonotype has more than one count but fewer than ten. This chain joins TRBV20-1 and TRBJ2-3; D gene ambiguous. The germline CDR1 and CDR2 sequences are DFQATT and SNEGSKA (reference sequence). The CDR3 consists of 14 residues. With 0 bases removed from V and 3 bases from J, the gap between germline ends came to 10 bases. CDR3 sequence reads: CSARDQGRTDTQYF. For the CDR3, the DNA is TGCAGTGCTAGAGATCAAGGCCGTACAGATACGCAGTATTTT.

This clonotype was seen a handful of times. The chain employs TRBV12-3 or TRBV12-4 and TRBJ2-5; the match to TRBD2 covers 9 bases. V shed 8 bases, J shed 5 bases, and the junction held 12 bases outside the gene matches. The CDR3 spans 15 residues. The CDR3: CASDSSGTGRETQYF. CDR3 sequence (DNA): TGTGCCAGCGACTCTAGCGGGACGGGGCGGGAGACCCAGTACTTC.

V gene TRBV10-3 combines with J gene TRBJ2-5, with TRBD2 identical over 13 bases. CDR3 length: 16 residues. Per the germline V gene, CDR1 is ENHRY and CDR2 is SYGVKD. Trimming removed 6 bases from V and 5 bases from J; junction bases left unmatched: 9. The CDR3 DNA is TGTGCCATCAGCGCAACTAGCGGGAGGGCCCGGGAGACCCAGTACTTC. This translates into CAISATSGRARETQYF.

This clonotype is labeled as medium-sized. The chain recombines TRBV21-1 with TRBJ1-5. TRBV21-1 counts as a pseudogene. The CDR3 loop spans 12 amino acids. As DNA, the CDR3 is TGTGCCAGCAAGGGGAGGGCTCAGCCCCAGCATTTT. Translation: CASKGRAQPQHF.

This clonotype counts as medium-sized. The chain has TRBV4-1 and TRBJ2-5, with 9 bases that match TRBD2. The CDR3 totals 16 residues. Germline assignment: CDR1 MGHRA and CDR2 YSYEKL. V lost 4 bases to trimming and J lost 4 bases; unmatched junction nucleotides: 10. CDR3 DNA sequence: TGCGCCAGCAGCCCGATAGCGGGAGAGGAGTCAGAGACCCAGTACTTC. Translating gives CASSPIAGEESETQYF.

By share, this clonotype counts as medium-sized. The chain carries TRBV27 and TRBJ2-7, with 14 nucleotides matching TRBD2. V dropped 0 bases and J dropped 7; count of bases not matched to a gene: 8. CDR1 and CDR2 from the germline V gene are MNHEY and SMNVEV (reference sequence). The CDR3 extends over 17 amino acids. CDR3 in DNA: TGTGCCAGCAGTTTATCGGTTGGGACTAGCGGGAGTGGTGAGCAGTACTTC. Translating it yields CASSLSVGTSGSGEQYF.

This clonotype is medium-sized. The chain combines TRBV6-5 with TRBJ2-1, with TRBD2 matching 11 bases. The CDR3 totals 15 residues. Trimming took 4 bases from V and 6 from J; bases not matched to a gene: 5. Germline CDR1 and CDR2: MNHEY and SVGAGI. The CDR3 sequence: CASSFLAGGTNEQFF. DNA for the CDR3: TGTGCCAGCAGTTTCCTAGCGGGAGGAACCAATGAGCAGTTCTTC.